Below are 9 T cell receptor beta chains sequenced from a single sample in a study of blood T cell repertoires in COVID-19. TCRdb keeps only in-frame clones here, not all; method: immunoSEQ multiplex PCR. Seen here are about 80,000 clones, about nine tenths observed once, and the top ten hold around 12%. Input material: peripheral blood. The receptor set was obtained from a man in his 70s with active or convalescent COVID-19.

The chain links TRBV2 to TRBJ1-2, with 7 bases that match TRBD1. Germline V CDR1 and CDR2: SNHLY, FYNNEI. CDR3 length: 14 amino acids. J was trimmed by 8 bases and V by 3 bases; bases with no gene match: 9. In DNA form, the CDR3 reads TGTGCCAGCAGTGAGTACAGGGGAATAGGCGGCTACACCTTC. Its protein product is CASSEYRGIGGYTF.

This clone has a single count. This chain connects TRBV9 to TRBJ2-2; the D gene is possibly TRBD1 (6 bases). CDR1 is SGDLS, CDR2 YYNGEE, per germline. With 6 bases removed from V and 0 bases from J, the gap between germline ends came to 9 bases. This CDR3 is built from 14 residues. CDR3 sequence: CASNGQSNTGELFF. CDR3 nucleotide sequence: TGTGCCAGCAACGGACAGTCGAACACCGGGGAGCTGTTTTTT.

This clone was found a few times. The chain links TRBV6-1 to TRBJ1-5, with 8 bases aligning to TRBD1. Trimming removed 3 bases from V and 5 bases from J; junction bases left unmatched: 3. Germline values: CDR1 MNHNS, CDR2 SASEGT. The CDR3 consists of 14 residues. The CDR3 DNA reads TGTGCCAGCAGTGAGCAGGGGGCCCATCAGCCCCAGCATTTT. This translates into CASSEQGAHQPQHF.

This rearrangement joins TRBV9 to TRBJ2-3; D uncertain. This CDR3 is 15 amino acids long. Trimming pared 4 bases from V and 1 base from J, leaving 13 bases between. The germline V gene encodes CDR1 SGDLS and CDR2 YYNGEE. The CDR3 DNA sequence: TGTGCCAGCAGCCCCACACCTTGGCGCACAGATACGCAGTATTTT. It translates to CASSPTPWRTDTQYF.

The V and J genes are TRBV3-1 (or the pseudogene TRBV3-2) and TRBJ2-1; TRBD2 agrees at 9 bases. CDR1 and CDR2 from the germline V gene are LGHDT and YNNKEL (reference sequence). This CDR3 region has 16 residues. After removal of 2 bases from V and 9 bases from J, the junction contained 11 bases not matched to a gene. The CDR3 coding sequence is TGTGCCAGCAGCCAAAGTCGTGCGGGGGGGCCGGGTGAGCAGTTCTTC. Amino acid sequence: CASSQSRAGGPGEQFF.

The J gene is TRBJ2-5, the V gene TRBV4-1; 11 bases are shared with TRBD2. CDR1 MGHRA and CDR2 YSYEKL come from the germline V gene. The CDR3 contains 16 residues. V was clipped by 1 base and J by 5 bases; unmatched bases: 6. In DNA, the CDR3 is TGCGCCAGCAGCCAAGCTTTTAGCGGGGGGGCGGAGACCCAGTACTTC. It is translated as CASSQAFSGGAETQYF.

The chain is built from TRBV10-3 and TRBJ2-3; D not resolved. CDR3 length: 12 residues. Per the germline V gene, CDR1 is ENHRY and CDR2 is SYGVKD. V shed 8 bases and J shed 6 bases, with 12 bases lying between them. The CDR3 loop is CAISPSRDTQYF. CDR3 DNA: TGTGCCATCTCCCCCTCCCGGGATACGCAGTATTTT.

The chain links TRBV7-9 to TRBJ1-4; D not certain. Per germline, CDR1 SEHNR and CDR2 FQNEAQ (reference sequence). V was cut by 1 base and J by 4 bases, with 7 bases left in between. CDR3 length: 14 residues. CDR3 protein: CASSLGLSNEKLFF. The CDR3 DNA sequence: TGTGCCAGCAGCTTAGGACTGAGTAATGAAAAACTGTTTTTT.

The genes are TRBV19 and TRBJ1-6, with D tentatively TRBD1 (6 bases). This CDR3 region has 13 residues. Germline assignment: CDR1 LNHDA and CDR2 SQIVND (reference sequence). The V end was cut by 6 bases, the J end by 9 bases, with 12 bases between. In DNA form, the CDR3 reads TGTGCCAGTAGGGACAGAGGGCTTTCACCCCTCCACTTT. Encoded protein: CASRDRGLSPLHF.